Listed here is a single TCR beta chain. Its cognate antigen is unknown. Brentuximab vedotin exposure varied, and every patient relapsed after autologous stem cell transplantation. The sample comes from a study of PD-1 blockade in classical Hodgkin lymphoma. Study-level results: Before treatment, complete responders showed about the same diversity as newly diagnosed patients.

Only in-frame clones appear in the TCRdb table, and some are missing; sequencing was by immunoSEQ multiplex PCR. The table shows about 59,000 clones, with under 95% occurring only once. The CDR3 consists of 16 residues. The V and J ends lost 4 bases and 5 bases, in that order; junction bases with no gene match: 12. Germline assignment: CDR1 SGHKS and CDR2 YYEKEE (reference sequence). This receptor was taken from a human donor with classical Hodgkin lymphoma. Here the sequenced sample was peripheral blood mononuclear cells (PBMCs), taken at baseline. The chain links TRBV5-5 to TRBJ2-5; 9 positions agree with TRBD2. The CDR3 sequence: CASSRGLGLAGETQYF. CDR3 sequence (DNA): TGTGCCAGCAGCCGAGGCTTGGGCCTAGCGGGGGAGACCCAGTACTTC.